The TCR beta chain described here comes from a study of T-cell memory formation after mild COVID-19. Turning to the study itself: Most TCR clusters belonged to a single donor. Findings and limits, study-wide: Pre-infection memory carried some responding clones, suggesting that cross-reactive memory joined.

Libraries for TCRalpha and TCRbeta carried sample barcodes and unique molecular identifiers via 5'RACE. Each CDR3 protein is one row after TCRdb ran MiXCR on the 5' RACE reads. Among about 140,000 distinct CDR3 sequences, around 15% were seen once, and the ten largest hold more than 25%. On this clonotype itself: No antigen is known for it.

The CDR3 covers 14 residues. Germline lookup yields CDR1 DFQATT and CDR2 SNEGSKA (reference sequence). The V gene lost 1 base and the J gene lost 4 bases, with 14 bases spanning the gap. This sequence was found in an adult woman who had mild COVID-19 (a few samples of this study predate the infection). Cell type and time point are not known. The chain has TRBV20-1 and TRBJ2-7; D is undetermined. Specimen: PBMCs or a T cell subset sorted from them (not recorded which). The CDR3 spells CSARAGGSGYEQYF. Written as DNA, the CDR3 is TGCAGTGCTAGAGCCGGTGGCAGTGGGTACGAGCAGTACTTC.